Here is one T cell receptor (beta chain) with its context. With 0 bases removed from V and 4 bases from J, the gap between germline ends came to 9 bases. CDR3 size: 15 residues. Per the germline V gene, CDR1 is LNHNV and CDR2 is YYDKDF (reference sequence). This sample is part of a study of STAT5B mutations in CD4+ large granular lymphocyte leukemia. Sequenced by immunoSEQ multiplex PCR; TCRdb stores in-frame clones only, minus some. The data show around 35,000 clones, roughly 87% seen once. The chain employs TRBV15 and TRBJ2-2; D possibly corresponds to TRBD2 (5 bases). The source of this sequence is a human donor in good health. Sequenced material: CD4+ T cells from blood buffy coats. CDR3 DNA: TGTGCCACCAGCAGAGATGGGAGTCGCACCGGGGAGCTGTTTTTT. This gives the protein CATSRDGSRTGELFF.